The 29 T cell receptor beta chains listed next were all sequenced from one sample in a study of technical replicates of blood from four donors. Using immunoSEQ multiplex PCR, the repertoire was profiled, and TCRdb retains in-frame clones only, with some absent. The repertoire holds roughly 15,000 clones, nearly 80% seen once, with approximately 12% in the top ten. Input material: PBMCs. These TCRs come from a human donor in good health.

This clone was recorded a few times. V is TRBV9 and J is TRBJ1-2; the match to TRBD1 covers 10 bases. Germline CDR1 and CDR2: SGDLS and YYNGEE. The CDR3 totals 14 residues. V shed 4 bases, J shed 3 bases, and the junction held 3 bases outside the gene matches. The CDR3 spells CASSLGTGDYGYTF. The CDR3, as DNA: TGTGCCAGCAGCCTTGGGACAGGGGACTATGGCTACACCTTC. The variable domain in full, with the rest retrieved from reference TRBV9 and TRBJ1-2, is DSGVTQTPKHLITATGQRVTLRCSPRSGDLSVYWYQQSLDQGLQFLIQYYNGEERAKGNILERFSAQQFPDLHSELNLSSLELGDSALYFCASSLGTGDYGYTFGSGTRLTVV.

This clone was found once. The chain couples TRBV7-9 to TRBJ2-5; TRBD2 agrees at 13 bases. The germline CDR1 and CDR2 sequences are SEHNR and FQNEAQ (reference sequence). The CDR3 is 19 residues long. V shed 5 bases and J 3 bases; nucleotides not matched to a gene: 15. The CDR3 protein is CASSALAGGTSGMEETQYF. Here the CDR3 DNA reads TGTGCCAGCAGCGCCCTCGCCGGTGGGACTAGCGGGATGGAAGAGACCCAGTACTTC.

This sequence joins TRBV7-6 and TRBJ2-5; maybe TRBD2 (6 bases). With 5 bases removed from V and 1 base from J, the gap between germline ends came to 14 bases. The CDR3 runs to 15 residues. CDR1 and CDR2 from the germline V gene are SGHVS and FNYEAQ. The CDR3 sequence is CASSPTRRAQETQYF. The CDR3, as DNA: TGTGCCAGCAGCCCCACTCGGAGGGCCCAAGAGACCCAGTACTTC.

The J gene is TRBJ1-1, the V gene TRBV5-1; 8 nucleotides line up with TRBD1. CDR1 and CDR2 (germline): SGHRS, YFSETQ. V trimming: 2 bases; J trimming: 4 bases; junction bases outside the gene matches: 7. The CDR3 consists of 15 residues. The CDR3, as DNA: TGCGCCAGCAGCTTTATGCAGGGGGCGACCACTGAAGCTTTCTTT. It encodes CASSFMQGATTEAFF.

This rearrangement joins TRBV27 to TRBJ2-5, with D perhaps TRBD2 (6 bases). The V end lost 6 bases, the J end lost 2 bases, and 10 bases lay between the germline ends. The germline CDR1 and CDR2 sequences are MNHEY and SMNVEV (reference sequence). This CDR3 has 13 amino acids. CDR3 bases: TGTGCCAGCAGCCGGAGGGAACAAGAGACCCAGTACTTC. Residues: CASSRREQETQYF.

This sequence joins TRBV11-2 and TRBJ2-2; 9 positions match TRBD1. CDR3 length: 18 amino acids. Germline CDR1 is SGHAT and CDR2 is FQNNGV. The ends lost 5 bases at V and 6 bases at J; junction bases unmatched: 16. Written as DNA, the CDR3 is TGTGCCAGCAGCCCTCAGCTTGGCGACAGGGGGTCCCCCGGGGAGCTGTTTTTT. It codes for CASSPQLGDRGSPGELFF.

The chain combines TRBV5-1 with TRBJ1-2; 8 bases agree with TRBD1. The V and J ends lost 0 bases and 2 bases, in that order; junction bases with no gene match: 15. Germline V lookup: CDR1 SGHRS, CDR2 YFSETQ. The CDR3 length is 19 residues. The CDR3 is CASSLGPGQQGVGNYGYTF. The DNA of the CDR3 is TGCGCCAGCAGCTTGGGCCCTGGACAACAGGGGGTAGGGAACTATGGCTACACCTTC. Drawing the rest from reference TRBV5-1 and TRBJ1-2, the complete variable domain is KAGVTQTPRYLIKTRGQQVTLSCSPISGHRSVSWYQQTPGQGLQFLFEYFSETQRNKGNFPGRFSGRQFSNSRSEMNVSTLELGDSALYLCASSLGPGQQGVGNYGYTFGSGTRLTVV.

The chain joins TRBV10-1 to TRBJ1-5, with 7 bases matching TRBD1. This CDR3 has 18 amino acids. Unmatched junction bases numbered 12, after V lost 0 bases and J lost 4 bases. From germline, CDR1 is WNHNN and CDR2 SYGVQD (reference sequence). CDR3: CASSESVRGTDLNQPQHF. CDR3 bases: TGCGCCAGCAGTGAGTCGGTAAGGGGGACAGATTTAAATCAGCCCCAGCATTTT.

The rearrangement joins TRBV29-1 to TRBJ2-7; 16 bases line up with TRBD2. The germline gives CDR1 SQVTM, CDR2 ANQGSEA. CDR3 length: 17 residues. Trimming removed 0 bases from V and 6 bases from J; junction bases left unmatched: 8. CDR3 sequence: CSVEDPGLAGGRIEQYF. CDR3 coding DNA: TGCAGCGTTGAAGACCCGGGACTAGCGGGAGGGCGAATCGAGCAGTACTTC.

CDR3 protein: CASSLAGGGSYGYTF. The CDR3 nucleotides are TGTGCCAGCAGCTTAGCAGGGGGCGGGAGCTATGGCTACACCTTC. V is TRBV5-6 and J is TRBJ1-2; 8 nucleotides line up with TRBD1. Germline V gene lookup returns CDR1 SGHDT and CDR2 YYEEEE. The CDR3 totals 15 residues. V trimming: 2 bases; J trimming: 4 bases; junction bases outside the gene matches: 7.

The rearrangement uses TRBV29-1 and TRBJ1-2; the D is unclear. The germline V and J ends were trimmed by 5 bases and 2 bases, with 18 bases remaining between them. The CDR3 consists of 15 residues. In germline, CDR1 is SQVTM, CDR2 ANQGSEA. The CDR3 is CSVKLESGENYGYTF. The CDR3 DNA follows: TGCAGCGTTAAGCTGGAGAGTGGGGAGAACTATGGCTACACCTTC.

This clone has just a few counts. The rearrangement links TRBV19 to TRBJ2-1; 14 bases fit TRBD2. Germline loops: CDR1 LNHDA, CDR2 SQIVND (reference sequence). The CDR3 spans 16 residues. After removal of 7 bases from V and 6 bases from J, the junction contained 8 bases not matched to a gene. The CDR3 protein is CASKGLAGVGGNEQFF. DNA for the CDR3: TGTGCCAGTAAGGGACTAGCGGGAGTGGGTGGCAATGAGCAGTTCTTC.

V usage is TRBV18 and J usage is TRBJ2-3, with 10 positions matching TRBD1. In germline, CDR1 is KGHSH, CDR2 LQKENI. The CDR3 spans 15 residues. V was pared by 6 bases and J by 4 bases, with 7 bases of the junction left unmatched. This CDR3 reads CASSARTGGADTQYF. For the CDR3, the DNA is TGTGCCAGCTCTGCCAGGACAGGGGGAGCAGATACGCAGTATTTT. The whole variable domain, filled in from reference TRBV18 and TRBJ2-3, reads NAGVMQNPRHLVRRRGQEARLRCSPMKGHSHVYWYRQLPEEGLKFMVYLQKENIIDESGMPKERFSAEFPKEGPSILRIQQVVRGDSAAYFCASSARTGGADTQYFGPGTRLTVL.

This clone has just one count. J is TRBJ2-1 and V is TRBV6-1, with 9 bases that match TRBD2. Germline loops: CDR1 MNHNS, CDR2 SASEGT. CDR3 size: 14 residues. V shed 6 bases, J shed 3 bases, and the junction held 3 bases outside the gene matches. CDR3 sequence (DNA): TGTGCCAGCAGCCTTAGCGGGAGCTACAATGAGCAGTTCTTC. It specifies CASSLSGSYNEQFF.

The gene calls are TRBV5-6 and TRBJ2-7, with a possible D match to TRBD2 (5 bases). Germline V gene data show CDR1 as SGHDT and CDR2 as YYEEEE. The length of the CDR3 is 19 residues. Between the trimmed V and J ends, which lost 0 bases and 1 base, there was a span of 23 bases. CDR3 in amino acids: CASSLVEAKLLRGSYEQYF. CDR3 DNA sequence: TGTGCCAGCAGCTTGGTAGAGGCAAAGCTCCTACGAGGGTCCTACGAGCAGTACTTC.

This clone was seen a few times. The chain is built from TRBV6-4 and TRBJ2-1; 7 nucleotides align to TRBD2. Trimming removed 0 bases from V and 8 bases from J; junction bases left unmatched: 10. Germline assignment: CDR1 MRHNA and CDR2 SNTAGT. This CDR3 has 16 residues. CDR3 loop: CASSDSPAGALDEQFF. The CDR3, as DNA: TGTGCCAGCAGTGACTCCCCTGCGGGAGCCTTGGATGAGCAGTTCTTC.

In its sample, this clone was seen once. V usage is TRBV6-5 and J usage is TRBJ1-2; TRBD1 aligns across 12 bases. CDR1 MNHEY and CDR2 SVGAGI come from the germline V gene. This CDR3 contains 15 residues. The ends lost 5 bases at V and 8 bases at J; junction bases unmatched: 9. This chain's CDR3 is CASSKGQGAPQGYTF. For the CDR3, the DNA is TGTGCCAGCAGTAAGGGACAGGGGGCGCCTCAAGGCTACACCTTC.

This clone has only a few counts. This sequence joins TRBV7-2 and TRBJ2-7, with 7 bases matching TRBD2. The CDR3 spans 14 residues. Trimming cost V 3 bases and J 5 bases; bases outside gene matches: 7. Germline CDR1 reads SGHTA; CDR2 reads FQGNSA. The CDR3 loop is CASSFEGGPHEQYF. CDR3 nucleotide sequence: TGTGCCAGCAGCTTCGAGGGAGGGCCCCACGAGCAGTACTTC.

This clone was recorded a few times. The gene calls are TRBV4-2 and TRBJ2-7; 12 bases fit TRBD2. V trimming: 2 bases; J trimming: 0 bases; junction bases outside the gene matches: 11. Per the germline V gene, CDR1 is LGHNA and CDR2 is YNFKEQ. This CDR3 spans 19 amino acids. The CDR3 DNA is TGTGCCAGCAGCCAACCCACGGGCGGACTAGCGGGAAACTCCTACGAGCAGTACTTC. Its protein product is CASSQPTGGLAGNSYEQYF.

The chain couples TRBV10-3 to TRBJ2-1, with 10 bases matching TRBD2. The CDR3 has 16 residues. Looked up from germline, CDR1 is ENHRY and CDR2 is SYGVKD. J was trimmed by 1 base and V by 3 bases; bases with no gene match: 3. CDR3: CAISELSGRSYNEQFF. Here the CDR3 DNA reads TGTGCCATCAGTGAACTTAGCGGGAGGTCCTACAATGAGCAGTTCTTC.

V is TRBV7-9 and J is TRBJ2-7; TRBD2 aligns across 9 bases. Germline CDR1 SEHNR, CDR2 FQNEAQ (reference sequence). CDR3 length: 16 amino acids. V dropped 2 bases and J dropped 6; count of bases not matched to a gene: 11. The CDR3 reads CASSLRQTAGGFEQYF. The CDR3 coding sequence is TGTGCCAGCAGCTTAAGGCAGACTGCGGGAGGGTTCGAGCAGTACTTC.

The V call is TRBV29-1, the J call TRBJ2-3, with 8 bases aligning to TRBD2. The CDR3 contains 14 residues. Trimming took 7 bases from V and 0 from J; bases not matched to a gene: 6. The V gene's germline CDR1 is SQVTM and CDR2 ANQGSEA. The CDR3 is CSGTSGTSTDTQYF. As DNA, the CDR3 is TGCAGCGGTACTAGCGGTACTAGCACAGATACGCAGTATTTT.

The genes are TRBV2 and TRBJ2-2; 11 bases align to TRBD2. The CDR3 consists of 22 residues. Germline values: CDR1 SNHLY, CDR2 FYNNEI. Trimming cost V 7 bases and J 5 bases; bases outside gene matches: 27. CDR3 nucleotides: TGTGCCAGCACTGGGACGATTAGAACCGGGACTAGCGGCCGATTAGGGACCGGGGAGCTGTTTTTT. Its protein is CASTGTIRTGTSGRLGTGELFF.

This clone was observed a single time. CDR3 loop: CASSPDRGLYEQYF. The CDR3 DNA reads TGTGCCAGCAGCCCGGACAGGGGGCTATACGAGCAGTACTTC. The chain uses TRBV7-9 and TRBJ2-7; 11 bases align to TRBD1. Germline CDR1 and CDR2: SEHNR and FQNEAQ (reference sequence). The CDR3 extends over 14 amino acids. Unmatched junction bases numbered 4, after V lost 5 bases and J lost 4 bases.

This rearrangement joins TRBV30 to TRBJ1-3, with a tentative D call TRBD1 (6 bases). This CDR3 has 14 amino acids. Germline-derived CDR1 and CDR2 are GTSNPN and SVGIG (reference sequence). V was pared by 0 bases and J by 2 bases, with 8 bases between. The CDR3 protein is CAWSVGGAGNTIYF. As DNA, the CDR3 is TGTGCCTGGAGTGTAGGGGGAGCTGGAAACACCATATATTTT.

V usage is TRBV10-3 and J usage is TRBJ1-1; 12 nucleotides line up with TRBD1. Germline loops: CDR1 ENHRY, CDR2 SYGVKD. The CDR3 has 15 amino acids. The trim removed 2 bases at V and 6 bases at J, leaving 4 bases unmatched. The CDR3 spells CAISEQGTGGSEAFF. The CDR3, as DNA: TGTGCCATCAGTGAGCAAGGGACAGGGGGCTCTGAAGCTTTCTTT.

This clone was recorded once. The gene calls are TRBV2 and TRBJ2-5; 10 nucleotides line up with TRBD2. The CDR3 is 16 residues long. Trimming took 5 bases from V and 2 from J; bases not matched to a gene: 8. CDR1 is SNHLY and CDR2 is FYNNEI in the germline V gene. CDR3 protein: CASSPTSGILQETQYF. CDR3 sequence (DNA): TGTGCCAGCAGTCCTACTAGCGGGATACTTCAAGAGACCCAGTACTTC. Full variable domain (outside the CDR3, taken from reference TRBV2 and TRBJ2-5): EPEVTQTPSHQVTQMGQEVILRCVPISNHLYFYWYRQILGQKVEFLVSFYNNEISEKSEIFDDQFSVERPDGSNFTLKIRSTKLEDSAMYFCASSPTSGILQETQYFGPGTRLLVL.

This chain joins TRBV11-3 and TRBJ2-2, with 7 bases lining up with TRBD1. The CDR3 is made up of 15 amino acids. Germline CDR1 reads SGHNT; CDR2 reads YENEEA. V dropped 1 base and J dropped 3; count of bases not matched to a gene: 2. The CDR3 protein is CASSLGQGDTGELFF. The DNA of the CDR3 is TGTGCCAGCAGCTTAGGGCAGGGGGACACCGGGGAGCTGTTTTTT. Complete variable domain (other parts from reference TRBV11-3 and TRBJ2-2): EAGVVQSPRYKIIEKKQPVAFWCNPISGHNTLYWYLQNLGQGPELLIRYENEEAVDDSQLPKDRFSAERLKGVDSTLKIQPAELGDSAVYLCASSLGQGDTGELFFGEGSRLTVL.

DNA for the CDR3: TGTGCCAGCAGCTCCGGGACTAGCGGGACCTTTTCCTACAATGAGCAGTTCTTC. It translates to CASSSGTSGTFSYNEQFF. The chain is built from TRBV5-4 and TRBJ2-1; 13 bases fit TRBD2. CDR1 and CDR2 (germline): SGHNT, YYREEE (reference sequence). CDR3 length: 18 amino acids. The junction had 7 bases not matched to a gene; V was cut back by 3 bases and J by 1 base.